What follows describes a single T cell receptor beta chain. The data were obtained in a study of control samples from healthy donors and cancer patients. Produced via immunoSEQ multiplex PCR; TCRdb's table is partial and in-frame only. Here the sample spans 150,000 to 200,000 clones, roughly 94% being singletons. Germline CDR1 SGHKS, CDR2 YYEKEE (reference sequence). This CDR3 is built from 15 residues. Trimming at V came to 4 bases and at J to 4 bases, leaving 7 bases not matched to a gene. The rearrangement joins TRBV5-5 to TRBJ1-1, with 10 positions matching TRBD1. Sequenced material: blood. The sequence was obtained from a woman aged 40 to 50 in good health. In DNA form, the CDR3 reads TGTGCCAGCAGCGGCCCCGGGGACAGGGGCACTGAAGCTTTCTTT. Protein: CASSGPGDRGTEAFF. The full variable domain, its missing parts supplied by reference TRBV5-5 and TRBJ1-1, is DAGVTQSPTHLIKTRGQQVTLRCSPISGHKSVSWYQQVLGQGPQFIFQYYEKEERGRGNFPDRFSARQFPNYSSELNVNALLLGDSALYLCASSGPGDRGTEAFFGQGTRLTVV.